The clone carrying this T cell receptor (beta chain) was detected only a few times. Its target is not known. Unique molecular identifiers were incorporated when the TCRbeta library was constructed. TCRdb re-analysed the PCR reads in MiXCR, keeping a single row per CDR3 protein. The table shows a few hundred thousand distinct CDR3 sequences, with roughly a quarter occurring only once. This record belongs to a study of T-cell reconstitution after alpha-beta-depleted transplantation in children. Findings of the study overall: High day-60 TCRbeta diversity in some patients came from surviving recipient T cells and thymic progenitors.

Trimming cost V 2 bases and J 1 base, with 17 bases left between them. Germline assignment: CDR1 LGHDT and CDR2 YNNKEL (reference sequence). The CDR3 extends over 17 amino acids. This receptor was obtained from a boy under two years old with Wiskott-Aldrich syndrome, due to receive a stem cell transplant. This chain links TRBV3-1 with TRBJ1-1; D gene unclear. Sequencing used PBMCs, obtained before TCRalphabeta/CD19-depleted stem cell transplant. CDR3 amino acids: CASSQPRYPKWNTEAFF. The CDR3 DNA follows: TGTGCCAGCAGCCAACCGCGTTATCCGAAGTGGAACACTGAAGCTTTCTTT.